Included here is one T cell receptor beta chain sequence, with context. The method was immunoSEQ multiplex PCR; TCRdb's version includes in-frame clones alone and lacks a portion of them. The data hold hundreds of thousands of clones, with around 90% observed a single time. This sample was taken from a study of blood T cell repertoires in COVID-19. Across the whole study: Whether acute or convalescent, the COVID-19 samples came from the United States, Italy and Spain.

Trimming cost V 1 base and J 5 bases; bases outside gene matches: 7. The CDR3 extends over 16 amino acids. Germline V lookup: CDR1 SGHTA, CDR2 FQGTGA. The sequenced sample was peripheral blood. The origin of this receptor is a man younger than 35 with active or convalescent COVID-19. This chain links TRBV7-3 with TRBJ2-2; 7 positions agree with TRBD1. CDR3 coding DNA: TGTGCCAGCAGCTTAATAGGGGGCGCAAGGACCGGGGAGCTGTTTTTT. This gives the protein CASSLIGGARTGELFF. The variable domain in full, completed from reference TRBV7-3 and TRBJ2-2, reads GAGVSQTPSNKVTEKGKYVELRCDPISGHTALYWYRQSLGQGPEFLIYFQGTGAADDSGLPNDRFFAVRPEGSVSTLKIQRTERGDSAVYLCASSLIGGARTGELFFGEGSRLTVL.